These 8 T cell receptor beta chains originate from one sample sequenced in a study of blood T cells in healthy people across ages. Combining a sample-barcoded 5' primer with a J-beta primer mix, a second PCR ran for 7 to 11 cycles. TCRdb re-called the 5' RACE reads with MiXCR, one entry per CDR3 protein. The sample lists 920,000 or so distinct CDR3 sequences, roughly 45% occurring once. The specimen sequenced was blood. Source of these receptors: a woman aged 55-70 years in good health.

In this sample, this clonotype turned up a few times. This chain connects TRBV24-1 to TRBJ2-1; D may be TRBD1 (5 bases). CDR3 length: 16 amino acids. The germline V gene encodes CDR1 KGHDR and CDR2 SFDVKD. V was shortened by 7 bases and J by 0 bases, with 15 bases between the two germline ends. The CDR3 spells CATSDGARSSYNEQFF. In DNA, the CDR3 is TGTGCCACCAGCGATGGGGCGCGGAGCTCCTACAATGAGCAGTTCTTC.

In this sample, this clonotype turned up many times. This chain connects TRBV7-3 to TRBJ2-6; D is perhaps TRBD2 (6 bases). Per the germline V gene, CDR1 is SGHTA and CDR2 is FQGTGA. V was trimmed by 6 bases and J by 0 bases, leaving 15 bases between them. This CDR3 has 17 residues. CDR3 region: CASSSIQTSSGANVLTF. In DNA form, the CDR3 reads TGTGCCAGCAGTTCGATACAGACTAGCTCTGGGGCCAACGTCCTGACTTTC.

This clonotype appeared once. An end of the junction differs from the germline gene, which may be a read error. The chain links TRBV2 to TRBJ2-1; the match to TRBD2 covers 15 bases. The CDR3 sequence is 14 residues long. Germline CDR1 SNHLY, CDR2 FYNNEI. The CDR3 loop reads CACRGLAGGNEQFF. In nucleotides, the CDR3 is TGTGCCTGCAGGGGACTAGCGGGAGGCAATGAGCAGTTCTTC. The entire variable domain, with the rest obtained from reference TRBV2 and TRBJ2-1, is as follows: EPEVTQTPSHQVTQMGQEVILRCVPISNHLYFYWYRQILGQKVEFLVSFYNNEISEKSEIFDDQFSVERPDGSNFTLKIRSTKLEDSAMYFCACRGLAGGNEQFFGPGTRLTVL.

The rearrangement links TRBV6-2 or TRBV6-3 to TRBJ2-2, with 7 bases identical to TRBD1. Germline V gene data show CDR1 as MNHEY and CDR2 as SVGEGT. The CDR3 covers 16 residues. Trimming at V came to 8 bases and at J to 2 bases, leaving 11 bases not matched to a gene. CDR3 sequence reads: CASRYTRQGNTGELFF. CDR3 DNA: TGTGCCAGCCGCTACACCCGACAGGGAAACACCGGGGAGCTGTTTTTT.

This clonotype was observed a single time. A junction boundary mismatches the germline segment, possibly from a read error. This chain connects TRBV14 to TRBJ2-1; D uncertain. CDR3 length: 14 residues. Per the germline V gene, CDR1 is SGHDN and CDR2 is FVKESK. The CDR3 sequence: CASSQSSSYNERFF. The CDR3, as DNA: TGTGCCAGCAGCCAATCGAGCTCCTACAATGAGCGGTTCTTC.

This clonotype was observed once. The chain has TRBV28 and TRBJ2-1, with TRBD2 matching over 13 bases. Germline V gene sequence: CDR1 MDHEN, CDR2 SYDVKM. There are 17 residues in the CDR3. V lost 5 bases, J lost 1 base, and 5 bases stayed unmatched. CDR3 sequence: CASSMTSGRLSYNEQFF. CDR3 nucleotide sequence: TGTGCCAGCAGTATGACTAGCGGGAGGTTGTCCTACAATGAGCAGTTCTTC. Supplemented by reference TRBV28 and TRBJ2-1, the full variable domain reads DVKVTQSSRYLVKRTGEKVFLECVQDMDHENMFWYRQDPGLGLRLIYFSYDVKMKEKGDIPEGYSVSREKKERFSLILESASTNQTSMYLCASSMTSGRLSYNEQFFGPGTRLTVL.

This chain links TRBV12-3 or TRBV12-4 with TRBJ2-3; 8 positions agree with TRBD1. V shed 6 bases and J 11 bases; nucleotides not matched to a gene: 19. The CDR3 is 16 amino acids. The CDR3 region is CASSTPSGQGADVQYF. The DNA of the CDR3 is TGTGCCAGCAGCACCCCCTCCGGACAGGGCGCAGATGTGCAGTATTTT.

The chain has TRBV28 and TRBJ2-5; tentative D call: TRBD1 (6 bases). V was cut by 3 bases and J by 11 bases, with 13 bases left in between. The CDR3 spans 12 residues. Germline values: CDR1 MDHEN, CDR2 SYDVKM. Here the CDR3 DNA reads TGTGCCAGCAGTTTTGGACAGTATGAGCAGTACTTC. Protein product: CASSFGQYEQYF. The entire variable domain, with the rest obtained from reference TRBV28 and TRBJ2-5, is as follows: DVKVTQSSRYLVKRTGEKVFLECVQDMDHENMFWYRQDPGLGLRLIYFSYDVKMKEKGDIPEGYSVSREKKERFSLILESASTNQTSMYLCASSFGQYEQYFGPGTRLLVL.